The 15 T cell receptor beta chains listed next were all sequenced from one sample in a study of vaccination effects on CD4 cells after COVID-19. Before sequencing took place, the ViraFEST assay used viral peptide pools to expand antigen-specific CD4+ T cells. Following a 10-day culture, CD4+ T cells were purified. The cohort was immunized with two doses of either the BNT162b2 or mRNA-1273 vaccine. Their recognized antigens are unknown. This table comes from immunoSEQ multiplex PCR, and its TCRdb copy is limited to in-frame clones, with some not included. The sample has approximately 70,000 clones, roughly three quarters seen once. Sequencing was performed on CD4+ T cells from PBMCs cultured with HCoV-OC43 spike peptides, taken after COVID-19 vaccination. Subset given: HCoV-OC43 spike overlapping peptide pool stimulation. The receptors stem from a human donor who received a COVID-19 vaccine.

V and J are TRBV4-3 and TRBJ1-3; tentative D call: TRBD1 (6 bases). CDR3 length equals 14 residues. V was trimmed by 4 bases and J by 1 base, leaving 8 bases between them. Germline assignment: CDR1 LGHNA and CDR2 YSLEER. CDR3 DNA: TGCGCCAGCAGCCTTACAGGGTCTGGAAACACCATATATTTT. It specifies CASSLTGSGNTIYF.

This clone appeared once. The rearrangement links TRBV5-1 to TRBJ2-3; 14 nucleotides agree with TRBD2. J gave up 3 bases and V 4 bases, and 7 bases lay outside the gene matches. The CDR3 runs 17 residues. Germline values: CDR1 SGHRS, CDR2 YFSETQ. CDR3 protein: CASSPGTSGGLTDTQYF. DNA of the CDR3: TGCGCCAGCAGCCCAGGGACTAGCGGGGGATTGACAGATACGCAGTATTTT.

The rearrangement joins TRBV2 to TRBJ1-5; D gene ambiguous. The CDR3 sequence is 14 residues long. Germline CDR1 SNHLY, CDR2 FYNNEI. V lost 4 bases, J lost 0 bases, and 7 bases lay in between. The CDR3: CASSVGNSNQPQHF. The CDR3 nucleotides read TGTGCCAGCAGTGTGGGCAATAGCAATCAGCCCCAGCATTTT.

The chain is built from TRBV5-1 and TRBJ2-2; weak D call: TRBD2 (7 bases). CDR1 and CDR2 (germline): SGHRS, YFSETQ. Between the trimmed V and J ends, which lost 0 bases and 4 bases, there was a span of 13 bases. The CDR3 is made up of 16 amino acids. DNA for the CDR3: TGCGCCAGCAGCTTGGCCGGGGGGCTGAGCACCGGGGAGCTGTTTTTT. Its protein product is CASSLAGGLSTGELFF.

The CDR3 sequence: CASSSTGSFGANVLTF. CDR3 sequence (DNA): TGCGCCAGCAGCTCAACAGGGAGCTTTGGGGCCAACGTCCTGACTTTC. The gene calls are TRBV5-1 and TRBJ2-6, with D maybe TRBD1 (6 bases). Germline V gives CDR1 SGHRS, CDR2 YFSETQ. The CDR3 is made up of 16 amino acids. Deletions cut 3 bases from V and 3 bases from J, with 13 bases between. The whole variable domain, remainder taken from reference TRBV5-1 and TRBJ2-6, is KAGVTQTPRYLIKTRGQQVTLSCSPISGHRSVSWYQQTPGQGLQFLFEYFSETQRNKGNFPGRFSGRQFSNSRSEMNVSTLELGDSALYLCASSSTGSFGANVLTFGAGSRLTVL.

The chain joins TRBV19 to TRBJ2-3; 11 bases match TRBD2. After removal of 3 bases from V and 2 bases from J, the junction contained 4 bases not matched to a gene. The CDR3 is 16 amino acids. Germline CDR1 LNHDA, CDR2 SQIVND (reference sequence). CDR3 region: CASSIRTSGYTDTQYF. The CDR3 DNA reads TGTGCCAGTAGTATCCGGACTAGCGGGTACACAGATACGCAGTATTTT.

This clone was seen once. J is TRBJ2-1 and V is TRBV30, with a possible D match to TRBD1 (6 bases). The CDR3 runs to 13 residues. The germline V and J ends were trimmed by 1 base and 7 bases, with 11 bases remaining between them. From germline, CDR1 is GTSNPN and CDR2 SVGIG (reference sequence). This chain's CDR3 is CAWSDRVRNEQFF. The DNA for the CDR3 is TGTGCCTGGAGTGACAGGGTCCGGAATGAGCAGTTCTTC.

This sequence joins TRBV28 and TRBJ1-6; D may be TRBD1 (6 bases). The CDR3 contains 11 residues. V dropped 7 bases and J dropped 17 bases, with 15 bases sitting between them. From germline, CDR1 is MDHEN and CDR2 SYDVKM. CDR3 region: CASTLGQLVHF. CDR3 sequence (DNA): TGTGCCAGCACGCTCGGACAGCTAGTCCACTTT.

Relative to its sample, this clone is medium-sized. This chain uses TRBV6-5 with TRBJ1-2, with 12 bases aligning to TRBD1. Germline CDR1 MNHEY, CDR2 SVGAGI. The CDR3 extends over 14 amino acids. The J segment lost 4 bases and the V segment lost 5 bases, leaving 2 bases of the junction unmatched. The CDR3 spells CASSTGQGAYGYTF. CDR3 nucleotides: TGTGCCAGCAGTACGGGACAGGGGGCCTATGGCTACACCTTC.

This chain joins TRBV18 and TRBJ1-1; no firm D call. Per germline, CDR1 KGHSH and CDR2 LQKENI. This CDR3 is 20 amino acids long. V dropped 4 bases and J dropped 4 bases, with 31 bases sitting between them. In nucleotides, the CDR3 is TGTGCCAGCTCACAAACGGTCGTAGACAACAATGGGCCCCGGGGCACTGAAGCTTTCTTT. This codes for CASSQTVVDNNGPRGTEAFF.

Comments on this clone: An end of the junction differs from the germline gene, which may be a read error. This chain uses TRBV4-1 with TRBJ2-3, with 9 bases that match TRBD2. CDR3 length equals 16 residues. Germline V gene lookup returns CDR1 MGHRA and CDR2 YSYEKL. The CDR3 nucleotides read TGCGCCAGCAGCCCGCGGGCTAGCGGGGCCTCACAGATAAGTGGGTTT. Amino acid sequence: CASSPRASGASQISGF.

This clone was seen a single time. J is TRBJ2-4 and V is TRBV19; no firm D call. Trimming left V 7 bases short and J 0 bases short, with 10 bases between. The CDR3 has 14 residues. The germline V gene encodes CDR1 LNHDA and CDR2 SQIVND (reference sequence). CDR3 residues: CASKDTLAKNIQYF. CDR3 sequence (DNA): TGTGCCAGTAAAGACACTTTAGCCAAAAACATTCAGTACTTC.

This clone was counted only a few times. The chain carries TRBV19 and TRBJ1-5; D gene unclear. The V end lost 2 bases, the J end lost 1 base, and 9 bases lay between the germline ends. Germline CDR1 and CDR2: LNHDA and SQIVND (reference sequence). This CDR3 comprises 15 residues. The CDR3: CASSILGSSNQPQHF. The CDR3 bases are TGTGCCAGTAGTATATTGGGCTCAAGCAATCAGCCCCAGCATTTT.

The V gene is TRBV5-1, the J gene TRBJ2-5; 13 positions agree with TRBD2. The CDR3 has 15 residues. Trimming cost V 4 bases and J 4 bases; bases outside gene matches: 4. Germline V gene lookup returns CDR1 SGHRS and CDR2 YFSETQ. For the CDR3, the DNA is TGCGCCAGCAGCCGGGGACTAGCGGGGTTAGAGACCCAGTACTTC. It codes for CASSRGLAGLETQYF.

The genes are TRBV9 and TRBJ1-5, with TRBD1 matching 7 bases. Germline V gene sequence: CDR1 SGDLS, CDR2 YYNGEE. The CDR3 length is 14 residues. J was trimmed by 5 bases and V by 4 bases; bases with no gene match: 6. The CDR3, as DNA: TGTGCCAGCAGCTCGACAGGGTCCTATCAGCCCCAGCATTTT. It is translated as CASSSTGSYQPQHF. The full variable domain, in which reference TRBV9 and TRBJ1-5 provide the parts outside the CDR3, is DSGVTQTPKHLITATGQRVTLRCSPRSGDLSVYWYQQSLDQGLQFLIQYYNGEERAKGNILERFSAQQFPDLHSELNLSSLELGDSALYFCASSSTGSYQPQHFGDGTRLSIL.